The clone carrying this TCR beta chain was detected only a few times. Its antigen is still unknown. Germline lookup yields CDR1 SEHNR and CDR2 FQNEAQ (reference sequence). This CDR3 has 16 residues. Trimming cost V 2 bases and J 0 bases; bases outside gene matches: 4. The table came from immunoSEQ multiplex PCR; TCRdb's copy has only in-frame clones and leaves some out. Of fewer than 120,000 clones listed, just under 95% are singletons. This specimen comes from a study of graft-versus-host responses after intestinal transplantation. About the research overall: Transplants were multivisceral, liver-intestinal, or isolated intestinal. General study points: Early post-transplant HvG declines were associated with peak circulating GvH clone levels.

This specimen was unstimulated CD8+ T cells sorted from spleen or lymph node cells, taken before intestinal transplant. V and J are TRBV7-9 and TRBJ1-3; 7 nucleotides agree with TRBD1. This receptor was taken from a human donor who received an intestinal transplant. This CDR3 reads CASSLQTGSSGNTIYF. The DNA of the CDR3 is TGTGCCAGCAGCTTACAGACAGGGAGCTCTGGAAACACCATATATTTT.